This entry lists 5 T cell receptor beta chains sequenced from one sample in a study of blood T cell repertoires in COVID-19. Sequencing used immunoSEQ multiplex PCR; TCRdb keeps in-frame clones, though not all of them. The repertoire holds some 72,000 clones, with roughly 90% as singletons. Sequencing was done on a sample of peripheral blood. These receptors all come from a man in his fifties with active COVID-19.

The V call is TRBV10-3, the J call TRBJ1-6; D call uncertain. Trimming shortened V by 10 bases and J by 5 bases, and 15 bases separated the two germline ends. Germline CDR1 ENHRY, CDR2 SYGVKD. The length of the CDR3 is 14 residues. The CDR3 spells CASKWSLDNSPLHF. CDR3 coding DNA: TGTGCCAGTAAATGGAGTTTGGATAATTCACCCCTCCACTTT.

V and J are TRBV13 and TRBJ2-7; no clear D gene. The CDR3 loop spans 14 amino acids. CDR1 is PRHDT and CDR2 is FYEKMQ in the germline V gene (reference sequence). V was clipped by 5 bases and J by 5 bases, with 16 bases between them. Here the CDR3 reads CASSIRRSADEQYF. CDR3 nucleotides: TGTGCCAGCAGCATAAGAAGGAGCGCGGACGAGCAGTACTTC.

The chain is built from TRBV5-4 and TRBJ1-2; D may be TRBD1 (5 bases). V shed 0 bases and J shed 8 bases, with 17 bases lying between them. CDR3 length equals 15 residues. CDR1 is SGHNT, CDR2 YYREEE, per germline (reference sequence). Here the CDR3 reads CASSLEPRGGEGYTF. CDR3 DNA: TGTGCCAGCAGCTTGGAACCGCGGGGCGGAGAAGGCTACACCTTC.

This chain joins TRBV7-9 and TRBJ2-3; D may be TRBD2 (5 bases). Germline V gene data show CDR1 as SEHNR and CDR2 as FQNEAQ (reference sequence). The CDR3 runs 16 residues. V lost 5 bases and J lost 0, with 15 bases in between. The CDR3 DNA is TGTGCCAGCAGCCGTGGACTGATGGATAGCACAGATACGCAGTATTTT. This sequence encodes CASSRGLMDSTDTQYF. The full variable domain, in which reference TRBV7-9 and TRBJ2-3 provide the parts outside the CDR3, is DTGVSQNPRHKITKRGQNVTFRCDPISEHNRLYWYRQTLGQGPEFLTYFQNEAQLEKSRLLSDRFSAERPKGSFSTLEIQRTEQGDSAMYLCASSRGLMDSTDTQYFGPGTRLTVL.

The chain is built from TRBV4-1 and TRBJ2-7; TRBD2 matches 8 bases. From germline, CDR1 is MGHRA and CDR2 YSYEKL. This CDR3 comprises 15 residues. The J segment lost 3 bases and the V segment lost 4 bases, leaving 8 bases of the junction unmatched. The CDR3, as DNA: TGCGCCAGCAGCCCGGGACTAGACCACCTCTACGAGCAGTACTTC. Translating it yields CASSPGLDHLYEQYF.